Here is one T cell receptor (beta chain) with its context. This sample is part of a study of blood T cell repertoires in COVID-19. Study-wide context: The study drew acute and convalescent COVID-19 samples from the United States, Italy and Spain.

TCRdb's copy holds only in-frame clones and misses some; the assay was immunoSEQ multiplex PCR. The table includes 150,000 to 200,000 clones, roughly 78% detected once. J gave up 4 bases and V 2 bases, and 3 bases lay outside the gene matches. Germline loops: CDR1 SGHNT, CDR2 YYREEE (reference sequence). The CDR3 is 14 residues long. The TCR was taken from a woman in her fifties or sixties with COVID-19, enrolled during active disease. The sample was peripheral blood. This chain joins TRBV5-4 and TRBJ2-7, with 10 bases that match TRBD2. CDR3 loop: CASSFSGGRYEQYF. As DNA, the CDR3 is TGTGCCAGCAGCTTTAGCGGGGGGCGGTACGAGCAGTACTTC. The full variable domain, in which reference TRBV5-4 and TRBJ2-7 provide the parts outside the CDR3, is ETGVTQSPTHLIKTRGQQVTLRCSSQSGHNTVSWYQQALGQGPQFIFQYYREEENGRGNFPPRFSGLQFPNYSSELNVNALELDDSALYLCASSFSGGRYEQYFGPGTRLTVT.